The present T cell receptor beta chain was sequenced within a study of cytomegalovirus exposure and HLA in healthy donors. Regarding the study as a whole: A later analysis associated 15,000 to 20,000 TCR beta sequences with HLA alleles at a 0.05 false discovery rate. A link between a missense DCLRE1C variant and TCR beta V- and J-gene trimming emerged from a later analysis. Previous analysis showed most TCR beta V segments were productive about 90% or about 30% of the time.

A remark on this clone: Its antigen remains unidentified.

This CDR3 region has 15 residues. With 5 bases removed from V and 9 bases from J, the gap between germline ends came to 22 bases. CDR1 LNHDA and CDR2 SQIVND come from the germline V gene (reference sequence). PCR amplification relied on 60 Vbeta primers (plus 13 Jbeta primers). Clones were sequenced by immunoSEQ multiplex PCR, and TCRdb holds only the in-frame ones, with some missing. The table lists some 120,000 clones, roughly 80% of them singletons. This TCR derives from a young man in good health and CMV-seropositive. The chain links TRBV19 to TRBJ2-5; no clear D. The sample comprised PBMCs. The CDR3 coding sequence is TGTGCCAGTAGTCCCATCCCAGTTATTGCCGATGCCCAGTACTTC. Protein: CASSPIPVIADAQYF.